This entry features one T cell receptor beta chain sequence. As yet, its antigen is unknown. The CDR3 extends over 15 amino acids. Germline V gene sequence: CDR1 SGDLS, CDR2 YYNGEE. V shed 2 bases and J 6 bases; nucleotides not matched to a gene: 2. This sample was included in a study of a mutant IDH1 vaccine in newly diagnosed glioma. The repertoire was sequenced with immunoSEQ multiplex PCR; TCRdb's copy has only in-frame clones and lacks some. The table includes some 50,000 clones, around 60% detected once. Time point defined: week 47, end of study. One vaccine dose held 300 ug of mutant IDH1 20-mer peptide and came with topical imiquimod.

This TCR derives from a man between 40 and 49 years old with glioma. Some clones in this sample may be carry-over from other donors' samples. The sample was peripheral blood mononuclear cells (PBMCs), taken from a glioma patient whose treatment included an IDH1 peptide vaccine. The rearrangement links TRBV9 to TRBJ2-1, with 13 nucleotides matching TRBD2. In DNA form, the CDR3 reads TGTGCCAGCAGCGTGGGGACTAGCGGGGTCAATGAGCAGTTCTTC. Amino acid sequence: CASSVGTSGVNEQFF. Looking up the rest from reference TRBV9 and TRBJ2-1 gives the full variable domain: DSGVTQTPKHLITATGQRVTLRCSPRSGDLSVYWYQQSLDQGLQFLIQYYNGEERAKGNILERFSAQQFPDLHSELNLSSLELGDSALYFCASSVGTSGVNEQFFGPGTRLTVL.